These 6 T cell receptor beta chains were all obtained from the same sample, sequenced in a study of blood T cell repertoires in COVID-19. Sequenced by immunoSEQ multiplex PCR; TCRdb stores in-frame clones only, minus some. The sample has fewer than 50,000 clones; approximately 80% are singletons. Sequencing used peripheral blood. The receptors derive from a man older than 75 with acute or convalescent COVID-19.

The chain uses TRBV27 and TRBJ2-5; a weak D match, TRBD2 (6 bases). V lost 2 bases to trimming and J lost 1 base, with 11 bases between them. The CDR3 loop spans 15 amino acids. Germline V gene sequence: CDR1 MNHEY, CDR2 SMNVEV (reference sequence). The CDR3 nucleotides read TGTGCCAGCAGTTTAGCGGGGACTTCCCAAGAGACCCAGTACTTC. Translation: CASSLAGTSQETQYF.

The rearrangement joins TRBV20-1 to TRBJ1-2; D is uncertain. V gave up 3 bases and J gave up 2 bases, with 4 bases separating them. The CDR3 covers 11 residues. The germline CDR1 and CDR2 sequences are DFQATT and SNEGSKA (reference sequence). The CDR3 loop is CSARENYGYTF. DNA for the CDR3: TGCAGTGCTAGGGAGAACTATGGCTACACCTTC.

The J gene is TRBJ2-4, the V gene TRBV30, with D perhaps TRBD1 (7 bases). This CDR3 contains 14 residues. Germline-derived CDR1 and CDR2 are GTSNPN and SVGIG (reference sequence). The V gene lost 4 bases and the J gene lost 7 bases, with 17 bases spanning the gap. The DNA of the CDR3 is TGTGCCTGGAACTACAGGGGACTGAGGAACATTCAGTACTTC. Its protein product is CAWNYRGLRNIQYF.

For the CDR3, the DNA is TGTGCCAGCAGTTTATCCCAGGGACTAGCGAGAAGCTCCTACGAGCAGTACTTC. Protein product: CASSLSQGLARSSYEQYF. This chain uses TRBV28 with TRBJ2-7, with 10 positions matching TRBD2. The CDR3 has 18 amino acids. The germline CDR1 and CDR2 sequences are MDHEN and SYDVKM. With 1 base clipped from V and 0 bases from J, the junction kept 9 bases outside the gene matches.

This chain uses TRBV10-3 with TRBJ2-5; the match to TRBD2 covers 9 bases. Germline loops: CDR1 ENHRY, CDR2 SYGVKD. With 0 bases clipped from V and 2 bases from J, the junction kept 7 bases outside the gene matches. The CDR3 extends over 17 amino acids. For the CDR3, the DNA is TGTGCCATCAGTGAGTCGACGGCGGGAGGGGGACAAGAGACCCAGTACTTC. Amino acids: CAISESTAGGGQETQYF.

This clone has just one count. This chain connects TRBV18 to TRBJ1-1; a weak D match, TRBD1 (6 bases). This CDR3 region has 14 residues. Germline V gene data show CDR1 as KGHSH and CDR2 as LQKENI. The germline V and J ends were trimmed by 4 bases and 1 base, with 10 bases remaining between them. The DNA of the CDR3 is TGTGCCAGCTCACGGGGGCAGGGGAACACTGAAGCTTTCTTT. It yields the protein CASSRGQGNTEAFF.